These T cell receptor beta chains were read from a single sample in a study of T cells after yellow fever vaccination. TCRdb used MiXCR to reprocess the 5' RACE reads, holding one entry per CDR3 protein. Of some 240,000 distinct CDR3 sequences in the sample, roughly 3.3% are singletons; the top ten hold roughly 3%. Sample: CD4+ T cells sorted from PBMCs, taken 10 days after the yellow fever booster vaccination. The receptors stem from a man between 18 and 29 years old who received the YFV17D yellow fever vaccine. Each CDR3 is given with its conserved first and last residue. The D gene is left open where the match is weak. Expanded clones are given a class, and other clones once, few, many or no size at all.

TRBV12-3/TRBV12-4,TRBJ2-7,.,many,CASSIQGSEREQYF,TGTGCCAGCAGCATACAGGGATCTGAGCGCGAGCAGTACTTC
TRBV23-1,TRBJ2-7,.,few,CASSPRQRMTIHYEQYF,TGCGCCAGCAGTCCCCGGCAGAGGATGACTATCCACTACGAGCAGTACTTC
TRBV19,TRBJ1-2,.,many,CASNPGERNYGYTF,TGTGCCAGTAACCCAGGTGAGAGGAACTATGGCTACACCTTC
TRBV2,TRBJ2-5,TRBD1,many,CASSNRDRGVETQYF,TGTGCCAGCAGTAACCGGGACAGGGGGGTTGAGACCCAGTACTTC
TRBV5-1,TRBJ1-1,.,.,CASSVTGYGTEAFF,TGCGCCAGCAGCGTTACAGGGTACGGCACTGAAGCTTTCTTT
TRBV5-4,TRBJ2-3,TRBD1,many,CASSWGQTTDTQYF,TGTGCCAGCAGCTGGGGACAGACTACAGATACGCAGTATTTT
TRBV7-9,TRBJ2-1,TRBD2,many,CASMPLTSGYNEQFF,TGTGCCAGCATGCCTTTGACTAGCGGCTACAATGAGCAGTTCTTC
TRBV19,TRBJ2-7,TRBD1,few,CASSTGTGGQYF,TGTGCCAGTAGTACTGGGACAGGGGGGCAGTACTTC
TRBV5-1,TRBJ1-1,TRBD1,few,CASSFLRQGANTEAFF,TGCGCCAGCAGCTTCCTTCGACAGGGGGCAAACACTGAAGCTTTCTTT
TRBV5-4,TRBJ2-1,.,many,CASSLGLLSSGYNEQFF,TGTGCCAGCAGCTTGGGTTTGCTGAGTAGTGGTTACAATGAGCAGTTCTTC
TRBV4-2,TRBJ1-1,.,.,CASSQERGRNTEAFF,TGTGCCAGCAGCCAAGAGCGGGGAAGAAACACTGAAGCTTTCTTT
TRBV5-4,TRBJ2-1,.,few,CASRGGLSSYNEQFF,TGTGCCAGCAGGGGAGGACTAAGTTCCTACAATGAGCAGTTCTTC
TRBV10-3,TRBJ2-1,TRBD2,.,CAISEHGLAVGEQFF,TGTGCCATCAGTGAGCACGGACTAGCGGTTGGGGAGCAGTTCTTC
TRBV7-2,TRBJ2-7,TRBD2,many,CASSLRAGGNWYEQYF,TGTGCCAGCAGCCTGAGAGCGGGGGGCAACTGGTACGAGCAGTACTTC
TRBV12-3/TRBV12-4,TRBJ1-1,.,few,CASSRAGVKNTEAFF,TGTGCCAGCAGTCGGGCAGGGGTGAAAAACACTGAAGCTTTCTTT
TRBV7-2,TRBJ2-4,.,many,CASSITFLGNIQYF,TGTGCCAGCAGCATAACCTTCCTGGGAAACATTCAGTACTTC
TRBV3-1,TRBJ1-5,.,many,CASSQDSSNQPQHF,TGTGCCAGCAGCCAGGACAGTAGCAATCAGCCCCAGCATTTT
TRBV30,TRBJ1-2,TRBD1,few,CAWSVTGADYGYTF,TGTGCCTGGAGTGTAACAGGGGCGGACTATGGCTACACCTTC
TRBV5-1,TRBJ2-1,TRBD1,few,CASSKGTGGGNEQFF,TGCGCCAGCAGCAAAGGGACAGGGGGTGGAAATGAGCAGTTCTTC
TRBV7-2,TRBJ1-1,TRBD1,few,CASSPRDSPNTEAFF,TGTGCCAGCAGCCCGCGGGACAGCCCGAACACTGAAGCTTTCTTT
TRBV12-3/TRBV12-4,TRBJ2-2,.,few,CASRSPQGRGTGELFF,TGTGCCAGCAGATCCCCCCAGGGCCGGGGCACCGGGGAGCTGTTTTTT
TRBV5-1,TRBJ1-1,.,few,CASSSWRGTVAFF,TGCGCCAGCAGCTCGTGGAGGGGGACGGTCGCTTTCTTT
TRBV7-2,TRBJ2-1,TRBD2,many,CASSFPRRGVADYNEQFF,TGTGCCAGCAGCTTCCCTAGACGGGGGGTAGCGGACTACAATGAGCAGTTCTTC
TRBV6-2/TRBV6-3,TRBJ2-2,.,.,CASLRRGNTGELFF,TGTGCCAGCCTTAGGCGGGGGAACACCGGGGAGCTGTTTTTT
TRBV20-1,TRBJ1-4,.,many,CSVKRGGKLFF,TGCAGTGTAAAGCGGGGCGGGAAACTGTTTTTT
TRBV18,TRBJ1-4,TRBD1,many,CASSPLGTGVNEKLFF,TGTGCCAGCTCACCACTCGGGACAGGGGTAAATGAAAAACTGTTTTTT
TRBV5-5,TRBJ1-1,TRBD1,few,CASSWSSGTGEMNTEAFF,TGTGCCAGCAGCTGGTCCTCCGGGACAGGGGAAATGAACACTGAAGCTTTCTTT
TRBV6-1,TRBJ1-6,.,.,CASSRGDGSPLHF,TGTGCCAGCAGCCGGGGGGATGGTTCACCCCTCCACTTT
TRBV20-1,TRBJ2-1,TRBD2,few,CSATWSGEADEQFF,TGCAGTGCTACCTGGAGCGGGGAGGCGGATGAGCAGTTCTTC
TRBV3-1,TRBJ1-2,.,.,CASSQVEAHGAYGYTF,TGTGCCAGCAGCCAAGTCGAGGCCCACGGGGCCTATGGCTACACCTTC
TRBV27,TRBJ1-1,TRBD1,few,CASRTGYTEAFF,TGTGCCAGCAGGACAGGGTACACTGAAGCTTTCTTT
TRBV7-3,TRBJ2-2,TRBD1,many,CASSQYRGTGELFF,TGTGCCAGCAGCCAATACAGGGGCACCGGGGAGCTGTTTTTT
TRBV7-3,TRBJ1-2,TRBD1,.,CASRPGTGSVYTF,TGTGCCAGCAGGCCCGGGACAGGGTCTGTCTACACCTTC
TRBV24-1,TRBJ1-2,TRBD1,few,CATSQGALNYGYTF,TGTGCCACTTCCCAGGGGGCCCTTAACTATGGCTACACCTTC
TRBV29-1,TRBJ2-3,TRBD2,many,CSGSLAGGTDTQYF,TGCAGCGGTTCACTAGCGGGGGGCACAGATACGCAGTATTTT
TRBV11-2,TRBJ2-2,TRBD1,many,CASSLRQGNGELFF,TGTGCCAGCAGCCTCCGACAGGGGAACGGGGAGCTGTTTTTT
TRBV7-9,TRBJ2-7,TRBD2,many,CASSLALTSGENYEQYF,TGTGCCAGCAGCTTAGCACTTACTAGCGGGGAGAACTACGAGCAGTACTTC
TRBV6-5,TRBJ1-1,.,.,CASSYRGDGTEAFF,TGTGCCAGCAGTTACCGGGGAGATGGCACTGAAGCTTTCTTT
TRBV5-1,TRBJ2-1,TRBD2,.,CASSLETSGVNNEQFF,TGCGCCAGCAGCTTGGAAACTAGCGGGGTAAACAATGAGCAGTTCTTC
TRBV9,TRBJ2-1,.,few,CASSVAFGGRGFDEQFF,TGTGCCAGCAGCGTAGCGTTTGGTGGAAGGGGGTTCGATGAGCAGTTCTTC
TRBV5-1,TRBJ2-5,TRBD1,.,CASSDRDRLYQETQYF,TGCGCCAGCAGCGACCGGGACAGATTGTACCAAGAGACCCAGTACTTC
TRBV7-9,TRBJ2-7,.,.,CASSRTTEKYEQYF,TGTGCCAGCAGCCGTACTACAGAAAAGTACGAGCAGTACTTC
TRBV12-3/TRBV12-4,TRBJ1-1,.,many,CASSPLGADTEAFF,TGTGCCAGCAGCCCCCTAGGAGCGGACACTGAAGCTTTCTTT
TRBV19,TRBJ1-5,TRBD1,.,CASSAQGAQAQPQHF,TGTGCCAGTAGTGCGCAGGGGGCCCAGGCTCAGCCCCAGCATTTT
TRBV12-3/TRBV12-4,TRBJ1-2,.,.,CASSFDQGPYGYTF,TGTGCCAGCAGTTTTGACCAGGGACCCTATGGCTACACCTTC
TRBV6-5,TRBJ2-5,.,few,CASRWSWGAPETQYF,TGTGCCAGCAGATGGTCGTGGGGGGCCCCAGAGACCCAGTACTTC
TRBV5-6,TRBJ2-7,.,many,CASSPTPPGDSYEQYF,TGTGCCAGCAGCCCCACCCCCCCGGGGGACTCCTACGAGCAGTACTTC
TRBV9,TRBJ1-3,.,.,CASSVAPPGSSGNTIYF,TGTGCCAGCAGCGTAGCTCCCCCGGGGAGCTCTGGAAACACCATATATTTT
TRBV30,TRBJ1-5,.,.,CAWSRGKEPQHF,TGTGCCTGGAGTAGGGGGAAAGAGCCCCAGCATTTT
TRBV7-2,TRBJ1-1,.,few,CASSLAPGVGEAFF,TGTGCCAGCAGCTTAGCGCCTGGGGTGGGGGAAGCTTTCTTT
TRBV7-3,TRBJ1-1,.,many,CASSLRHRVEAFF,TGTGCCAGCAGCTTACGACACCGGGTCGAAGCTTTCTTT
TRBV11-2,TRBJ2-3,.,many,CASSPDMWGTDTQYF,TGTGCCAGCAGCCCGGATATGTGGGGCACAGATACGCAGTATTTT
TRBV12-3/TRBV12-4,TRBJ2-2,TRBD1,many,CASSTGGANTGELFF,TGTGCCAGCAGTACAGGGGGCGCGAACACCGGGGAGCTGTTTTTT